Below, 17 T cell receptor beta chains from the same sample are listed, as sequenced in a study of T-cell reconstitution after alpha-beta-depleted transplantation in children. Construction of the TCRbeta library involved unique molecular identifiers. TCRdb re-called the PCR reads through MiXCR, storing one row per CDR3 protein. The sample yields about 240,000 distinct CDR3 sequences, around 13% seen once. The specimen comprised PBMCs from the stem cell graft donor, sampled from the stem cell graft. The receptor set was obtained from a human donor who donated a stem cell graft to a child with acute lymphoblastic leukemia.

The chain links TRBV27 to TRBJ2-1, with 10 bases matching TRBD2. The CDR3 spans 13 residues. Germline loops: CDR1 MNHEY, CDR2 SMNVEV (reference sequence). The V segment lost 7 bases and the J segment 4 bases; nucleotides outside the gene matches: 1. The CDR3 here is CASTSGGYNEQFF. The CDR3 DNA reads TGTGCCAGCACTAGCGGGGGATACAATGAGCAGTTCTTC.

There are a few counts of this clonotype. This chain joins TRBV5-4 and TRBJ2-4; the D call may be TRBD1 or TRBD2 (5 bases each). Looked up from germline, CDR1 is SGHNT and CDR2 is YYREEE (reference sequence). There are 15 residues in the CDR3. Trimming pared 3 bases from V and 4 bases from J, leaving 14 bases between. The DNA of the CDR3 is TGTGCCAGCAGCTGGGACCCATGGGGGAAAAACATTCAGTACTTC. Its translation: CASSWDPWGKNIQYF.

The table lists this clonotype with many counts. V gene TRBV12-3 or TRBV12-4 combines with J gene TRBJ2-3, with D perhaps matching TRBD1 (7 bases). The CDR3 loop spans 15 amino acids. V was trimmed by 6 bases and J by 2 bases, leaving 15 bases between them. Here the CDR3 reads CASRRDSLPTDTQYF. Written as DNA, the CDR3 is TGTGCCAGCAGGCGGGACAGCTTACCCACAGATACGCAGTATTTT.

The table lists this clonotype with many counts. The rearrangement joins TRBV10-3 to TRBJ2-3, with 10 bases lining up with TRBD2. Trimming at V came to 3 bases and at J to 6 bases, leaving 9 bases not matched to a gene. Per germline, CDR1 ENHRY and CDR2 SYGVKD. This CDR3 is built from 16 residues. The CDR3 sequence is CAISDPSGGAGDTQYF. The CDR3 bases are TGTGCCATCAGTGACCCGAGCGGGGGGGCTGGGGATACGCAGTATTTT.

This clonotype was counted many times. This chain uses TRBV5-1 with TRBJ2-1; D uncertain. This CDR3 region has 16 residues. V was cut by 4 bases and J by 0 bases, with 14 bases left in between. Germline V gives CDR1 SGHRS, CDR2 YFSETQ. Here the CDR3 reads CASSPKKGLSYNEQFF. CDR3 nucleotides: TGCGCCAGCAGCCCCAAGAAAGGCCTCTCCTACAATGAGCAGTTCTTC. The full variable domain, in which reference TRBV5-1 and TRBJ2-1 provide the parts outside the CDR3, is KAGVTQTPRYLIKTRGQQVTLSCSPISGHRSVSWYQQTPGQGLQFLFEYFSETQRNKGNFPGRFSGRQFSNSRSEMNVSTLELGDSALYLCASSPKKGLSYNEQFFGPGTRLTVL.

This clonotype was counted many times. The chain employs TRBV10-3 and TRBJ2-2; 11 bases map to TRBD2. There are 15 residues in the CDR3. Germline CDR1 is ENHRY and CDR2 is SYGVKD. The V and J ends lost 6 bases and 4 bases, in that order; junction bases with no gene match: 4. CDR3 coding DNA: TGTGCCATCAGCCTTAGCGGGGGGGCCACCGGGGAGCTGTTTTTT. It is translated as CAISLSGGATGELFF.

This clonotype was observed many times. At one end, the junction sequence differs from germline, possibly due to a read error. The chain employs TRBV10-3 and TRBJ2-3; D not resolved. The germline V gene has CDR1 ENHRY and CDR2 SYGVKD. CDR3 size: 15 residues. CDR3 coding DNA: TGTGCCATAAGTGTAGGTGTCCCCGGCACAGATACGCAGTATTTT. It specifies CAISVGVPGTDTQYF.

This rearrangement joins TRBV7-2 to TRBJ2-7; D perhaps matches TRBD1 (6 bases). Per the germline V gene, CDR1 is SGHTA and CDR2 is FQGNSA. The V and J ends lost 5 bases and 2 bases respectively, with 16 bases between them. CDR3 length: 15 residues. The chain's CDR3 is CASSPSRDTTYEQYF. Written as DNA, the CDR3 is TGTGCCAGCAGCCCCTCCCGGGACACAACCTACGAGCAGTACTTC. Full variable domain (outside the CDR3, taken from reference TRBV7-2 and TRBJ2-7): GAGVSQSPSNKVTEKGKDVELRCDPISGHTALYWYRQSLGQGLEFLIYFQGNSAPDKSGLPSDRFSAERTGGSVSTLTIQRTQQEDSAVYLCASSPSRDTTYEQYFGPGTRLTVT.

At least ten counts were recorded for this clonotype. The chain combines TRBV5-1 with TRBJ1-1; D remains ambiguous. With 5 bases removed from V and 1 base from J, the gap between germline ends came to 9 bases. The CDR3 is 13 amino acids. Germline values: CDR1 SGHRS, CDR2 YFSETQ. Here the CDR3 reads CASREPQNTEAFF. The CDR3 DNA is TGCGCCAGCAGGGAACCACAGAACACTGAAGCTTTCTTT.

This clonotype appeared many times. The chain has TRBV5-6 and TRBJ2-2; tentative D call: TRBD2 (6 bases). The CDR3 loop spans 16 amino acids. V shed 2 bases and J shed 4 bases, with 15 bases lying between them. Germline V gives CDR1 SGHDT, CDR2 YYEEEE. The CDR3 DNA is TGTGCCAGCAGCTTCGTCGGAGGGTCGGGCACCGGGGAGCTGTTTTTT. This sequence encodes CASSFVGGSGTGELFF.

This clonotype was counted only a few times. The rearrangement links TRBV12-3 or TRBV12-4 to TRBJ2-1; D possibly corresponds to TRBD2 (6 bases). The CDR3 runs to 14 residues. Trimming took 6 bases from V and 2 from J, leaving 11 bases between them. The chain's CDR3 is CASRRAGTYNEQFF. The DNA for the CDR3 is TGTGCCAGCAGGCGAGCGGGCACCTACAATGAGCAGTTCTTC.

This clonotype was seen more than once but under ten times. The V call is TRBV7-9, the J call TRBJ1-1; TRBD1 matches at 8 bases. In germline, CDR1 is SEHNR, CDR2 FQNEAQ (reference sequence). Losses at the gene ends were 5 bases for V and 1 base for J; bases not matched to a gene: 12. The CDR3 sequence is 17 residues long. This CDR3 reads CASSPRRQGLGNTEAFF. The CDR3 coding sequence is TGTGCCAGCAGCCCTCGGCGACAGGGGCTGGGGAACACTGAAGCTTTCTTT.

In its sample, this clonotype was seen many times. The chain combines TRBV29-1 with TRBJ2-1; no firm D call. Germline CDR1 SQVTM, CDR2 ANQGSEA. The V gene lost 3 bases and the J gene lost 0 bases, with 15 bases spanning the gap. The CDR3 length is 16 residues. CDR3 DNA sequence: TGCAGCGTTGAGATCCCCCTAAGGAGCTCCTACAATGAGCAGTTCTTC. Amino acid sequence: CSVEIPLRSSYNEQFF.

The CDR3 reads CASSPHLDRGPYSNQPQHF. The CDR3 coding sequence is TGTGCCAGCAGCCCACACTTGGACAGGGGGCCATATAGCAATCAGCCCCAGCATTTT. This sequence joins TRBV11-2 and TRBJ1-5; 11 nucleotides line up with TRBD1. The CDR3 runs to 19 residues. V trimming: 5 bases; J trimming: 0 bases; junction bases outside the gene matches: 12. In germline, CDR1 is SGHAT, CDR2 FQNNGV.

This chain joins TRBV18 and TRBJ2-1, with 10 bases matching TRBD2. Unmatched junction bases numbered 6, after V lost 0 bases and J lost 4 bases. The CDR3 runs 17 residues. Per germline, CDR1 KGHSH and CDR2 LQKENI. CDR3 region: CASSPPASGGLYNEQFF. The CDR3 nucleotides read TGTGCCAGCTCACCACCGGCTAGCGGGGGCTTATACAATGAGCAGTTCTTC.

This clonotype came up many times. The chain combines TRBV29-1 with TRBJ1-1; D is uncertain. This CDR3 comprises 13 residues. Germline CDR1 is SQVTM and CDR2 is ANQGSEA. V was clipped by 4 bases and J by 6 bases, with 15 bases between them. CDR3 loop: CSVVGGVEPEAFF. The CDR3 DNA reads TGCAGCGTTGTCGGCGGGGTCGAACCTGAAGCTTTCTTT. The whole variable domain, filled in from reference TRBV29-1 and TRBJ1-1, reads SAVISQKPSRDICQRGTSLTIQCQVDSQVTMMFWYRQQPGQSLTLIATANQGSEATYESGFVIDKFPISRPNLTFSTLTVSNMSPEDSSIYLCSVVGGVEPEAFFGQGTRLTVV.

The chain joins TRBV19 to TRBJ1-5; D remains unclear. The CDR3 has 18 amino acids. V lost 5 bases and J lost 3, with 23 bases in between. Germline V lookup: CDR1 LNHDA, CDR2 SQIVND (reference sequence). CDR3 residues: CASSYHPLTINNNQPQHF. The CDR3 DNA reads TGTGCCAGTAGTTACCACCCTCTGACGATTAATAACAATCAGCCCCAGCATTTT. Complete variable domain (other parts from reference TRBV19 and TRBJ1-5): DGGITQSPKYLFRKEGQNVTLSCEQNLNHDAMYWYRQDPGQGLRLIYYSQIVNDFQKGDIAEGYSVSREKKESFPLTVTSAQKNPTAFYLCASSYHPLTINNNQPQHFGDGTRLSIL.